The rows below give T cell receptor beta chains drawn from one sample of a study of OX40 agonist ivuxolimab in advanced cancers. Sequencing used immunoSEQ multiplex PCR; TCRdb keeps in-frame clones, though not all of them. The data contain around 18,000 clones, 72% of them singletons. The source material was CD4+ or CD8+ T cells sorted from blood, sampled in a trial of the OX40 agonist ivuxolimab. The receptors shown here come from an adult with an advanced solid tumor such as melanoma, head and neck, liver or kidney cancer. Each CDR3 is given with its conserved first and last residue. The D gene is left open where the match is weak. Some rows mark clone size as missing; the rest say once, few, many or name a class of expanded clone.

>-|TRBV9|-|TRBJ2-1
CASSVVGGLGNEQFF
TGTGCCAGCAGCGTAGTCGGGGGCTTAGGAAATGAGCAGTTCTTC
>TRBD2|TRBV6-6|few|TRBJ2-3
CASSAGLAGNTDTQYF
TGTGCCAGCAGCGCCGGACTAGCGGGGAACACAGATACGCAGTATTTT
>TRBD1|TRBV5-1|-|TRBJ2-1
CASSADGQGLYNEQFF
TGCGCCAGCAGCGCAGACGGACAGGGCCTCTACAATGAGCAGTTCTTC
>-|TRBV4-1|-|TRBJ2-7
CASSQEGDTYEQYF
TGCGCCAGCAGCCAAGAAGGGGATACCTACGAGCAGTACTTC
>TRBD2|TRBV28|medium-sized|TRBJ2-7
CASSRVTSGFYEQYF
TGTGCCAGCAGCCGAGTGACTAGCGGGTTCTACGAGCAGTACTTC
>TRBD1|TRBV7-9|-|TRBJ2-5
CASSSGTGAQETQYF
TGTGCCAGCAGCTCCGGGACAGGGGCTCAAGAGACCCAGTACTTC
>-|TRBV7-6|few|TRBJ1-1
CASSLGSRGKFTEAFF
TGTGCCAGCAGCTTAGGCTCGCGGGGGAAGTTCACTGAAGCTTTCTTT
>-|TRBV5-1|-|TRBJ2-1
CASSLAAGPYNEQFF
TGCGCCAGCAGCTTGGCCGCAGGACCCTACAATGAGCAGTTCTTC
>-|TRBV19|-|TRBJ1-5
CAIGGLRSNQPQHF
TGTGCCATTGGGGGGTTGAGGAGCAATCAGCCCCAGCATTTT
>-|TRBV28|many|TRBJ1-1
CASRPRGLNTEAFF
TGTGCCAGCAGACCCAGGGGACTAAACACTGAAGCTTTCTTT
>-|TRBV13|-|TRBJ2-1
CASSLFGGFEQFF
TGTGCCAGCAGCTTGTTTGGCGGGTTTGAGCAGTTCTTC
>-|TRBV9|-|TRBJ1-6
CASSVTESSYNSPLHF
TGTGCCAGCAGCGTAACCGAAAGCTCCTATAATTCACCCCTCCACTTT
>-|TRBV28|-|TRBJ2-1
CASSLGDSYNEQFF
TGTGCCAGCTCCCTAGGGGACTCCTACAATGAGCAGTTCTTC
>-|TRBV27|-|TRBJ1-5
CASSLIQGEGQPQHF
TGTGCCAGCAGTTTAATTCAGGGTGAGGGTCAGCCCCAGCATTTT
>TRBD2|TRBV27|-|TRBJ2-1
CASSLTAGENNEQFF
TGTGCCAGCAGTTTAACGGCGGGGGAGAATAATGAGCAGTTCTTC
>-|TRBV7-9|-|TRBJ2-5
CASSLLGRQETQYF
TGTGCCAGCAGTCTTCTAGGTCGACAAGAGACCCAGTACTTC
>-|TRBV9|-|TRBJ2-1
CASEGVGSYEQFF
TGTGCCAGCGAAGGGGTAGGTTCGTATGAGCAGTTCTTC
>-|TRBV23-1|-|TRBJ2-7
CASSLHLGSYEQYF
TGCGCCAGCAGTCTGCACTTGGGCTCCTACGAGCAGTACTTC
>-|TRBV2|-|TRBJ1-4
CASSFRHPVATNEKLFF
TGTGCCAGCAGTTTCCGACATCCTGTTGCAACTAATGAAAAACTGTTTTTT
>-|TRBV11-2|-|TRBJ1-1
CASSSPMGLDRNTEAFF
TGTGCCAGCAGCTCACCCATGGGCTTGGACAGAAACACTGAAGCTTTCTTT
>TRBD1|TRBV19|once|TRBJ2-7
CASSIGQGAYEQYF
TGTGCCAGTAGTATAGGACAGGGAGCTTACGAGCAGTACTTC
>-|TRBV28|few|TRBJ2-5
CASSPGLAQETQYF
TGTGCCAGCAGTCCAGGCCTCGCTCAAGAGACCCAGTACTTC
>-|TRBV4-1|many|TRBJ1-3
CASSLGVGGNTIYF
TGCGCCAGCAGCCTCGGGGTGGGTGGAAACACCATATATTTT
>-|TRBV7-3|-|TRBJ2-1
CASSLTLKGEQFF
TGTGCCAGCAGCTTAACCCTGAAGGGTGAGCAGTTCTTC
>TRBD1|TRBV28|-|TRBJ1-1
CASSLTGGNTEAFF
TGTGCCAGCAGTTTGACAGGGGGAAACACTGAAGCTTTCTTT
>TRBD2|TRBV27|-|TRBJ2-7
CASSQGTGGRNEQYF
TGTGCCAGCAGCCAAGGGACCGGGGGGAGGAACGAGCAGTACTTC
>-|TRBV27|-|TRBJ2-3
CASSLTSPDTQYF
TGTGCCAGCAGTTTAACCTCTCCAGATACGCAGTATTTT
>-|TRBV9|-|TRBJ2-3
CASSAPTDSTDTQYF
TGTGCCAGCAGCGCCCCGACAGATAGCACAGATACGCAGTATTTT
>-|TRBV9|-|TRBJ2-7
CASGPTWEAYEQYF
TGTGCCAGCGGCCCGACATGGGAGGCCTACGAGCAGTACTTC
>-|TRBV6-5|-|TRBJ1-4
CASSYSPSVGEKLFF
TGTGCCAGCAGTTACTCTCCCAGTGTCGGTGAAAAACTGTTTTTT
>-|TRBV14|-|TRBJ2-7
CASSQERQPSYEQYF
TGTGCCAGCAGCCAAGAGAGGCAGCCGTCCTACGAGCAGTACTTC
>-|TRBV29-1|medium-sized|TRBJ1-2
CSVENFRGEGYTF
TGCAGCGTTGAGAACTTCAGGGGTGAGGGCTACACCTTC
>-|TRBV19|medium-sized|TRBJ1-1
CASSIGGGGTEAFF
TGTGCCAGTAGTATCGGAGGGGGAGGCACTGAAGCTTTCTTT
>-|TRBV5-1|-|TRBJ2-2
CASSLGSGELFF
TGCGCCAGCAGCTTGGGGAGTGGGGAGCTGTTTTTT
>-|TRBV6-1|medium-sized|TRBJ1-3
CASSESSSGNTIYF
TGTGCCAGCAGTGAATCGTCGTCTGGAAACACCATATATTTT
>-|TRBV27|-|TRBJ2-1
CASSFGAGTEQFF
TGTGCCAGCAGTTTTGGTGCAGGTACTGAGCAGTTCTTC
>-|TRBV9|few|TRBJ1-2
CASSPYDGNGYTF
TGTGCCAGCAGCCCCTACGACGGCAATGGCTACACCTTC
>-|TRBV11-3|-|TRBJ2-1
CASSSSSYNEQFF
TGTGCCAGCAGCTCGTCCTCCTACAATGAGCAGTTCTTC
>-|TRBV27|few|TRBJ2-7
CASSLFVGGSYEQYF
TGTGCCAGCAGTTTATTCGTAGGGGGCTCCTACGAGCAGTACTTC
>TRBD1|TRBV12-5|-|TRBJ1-1
CASALDRGGAEAFF
TGTGCTAGTGCCTTGGACCGAGGGGGCGCTGAAGCTTTCTTT
>TRBD1|TRBV11-1|-|TRBJ2-7
CASSPGQGELHEQYF
TGTGCCAGCAGCCCGGGACAGGGAGAATTGCACGAGCAGTACTTC
>-|TRBV6-5|medium-sized|TRBJ2-5
CASSWRGHQETQYF
TGTGCCAGCAGTTGGAGAGGCCACCAAGAGACCCAGTACTTC
>-|TRBV11-3|medium-sized|TRBJ1-1
CASSLRGMNTEAFF
TGTGCCAGCAGCTTAAGGGGGATGAACACTGAAGCTTTCTTT
>TRBD1|TRBV6-5|once|TRBJ2-7
CASSYSDRGLYEQYF
TGTGCCAGCAGTTACTCGGACAGGGGTCTTTACGAGCAGTACTTC
>-|TRBV9|-|TRBJ2-1
CASSEGREQFF
TGTGCCAGCAGCGAGGGGAGGGAGCAGTTCTTC
>-|TRBV5-1|-|TRBJ2-2
CASSLTMGGVELFF
TGCGCCAGCAGCTTGACTATGGGTGGTGTGGAGCTGTTTTTT
>TRBD1|TRBV7-9|-|TRBJ1-3
CASSVPATGVNSGNTIYF
TGTGCCAGCAGCGTCCCGGCGACAGGGGTCAACTCTGGAAACACCATATATTTT
>-|TRBV11-3|-|TRBJ1-1
CASSPTQLEAFF
TGTGCCAGCAGCCCAACCCAGCTGGAAGCTTTCTTT
>-|TRBV4-3|-|TRBJ2-3
CASSGRDSSTDTQYF
TGCGCCAGCAGCGGCCGGGACTCTAGCACAGATACGCAGTATTTT
>-|TRBV27|-|TRBJ2-1
CASKTGGNEQFF
TGTGCCAGCAAGACAGGTGGCAATGAGCAGTTCTTC
>-|TRBV7-9|-|TRBJ2-5
CASSYGGFQETQYF
TGTGCCAGCAGCTACGGGGGCTTCCAAGAGACCCAGTACTTC
>-|TRBV28|-|TRBJ2-3
CASSWGGVTDTQYF
TGTGCCAGCAGTTGGGGCGGGGTTACAGATACGCAGTATTTT
>-|TRBV11-2|few|TRBJ1-1
CASSPGGTEAFF
TGTGCCAGCAGCCCGGGGGGGACTGAAGCTTTCTTT
>-|TRBV6-1|medium-sized|TRBJ1-6
CASSRGEDNSPLHF
TGTGCCAGCAGTAGGGGCGAGGATAATTCACCCCTCCACTTT